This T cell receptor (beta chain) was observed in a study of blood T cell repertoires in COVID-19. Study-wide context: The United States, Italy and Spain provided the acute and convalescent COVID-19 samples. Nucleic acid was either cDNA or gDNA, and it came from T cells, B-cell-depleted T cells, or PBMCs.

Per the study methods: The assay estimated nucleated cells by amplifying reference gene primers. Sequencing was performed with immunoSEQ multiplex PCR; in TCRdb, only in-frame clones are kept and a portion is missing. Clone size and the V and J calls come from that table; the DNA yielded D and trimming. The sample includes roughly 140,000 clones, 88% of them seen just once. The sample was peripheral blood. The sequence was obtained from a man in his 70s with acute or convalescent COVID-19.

The CDR3 region is CASSRTSTYEQYF. CDR3 in DNA: TGCGCCAGCAGCCGAACTAGTACCTACGAGCAGTACTTC. The V and J genes are TRBV10-2 and TRBJ2-7; D is possibly TRBD2 (5 bases). CDR3 size: 13 residues. Germline-derived CDR1 and CDR2 are WSHSY and SAAADI. The germline V and J ends were trimmed by 6 bases and 2 bases, with 11 bases remaining between them.